What follows are 20 T cell receptor beta chains derived from one specimen sequenced in a study of radiation and T cells in renal cell carcinoma. Assay used: immunoSEQ multiplex PCR; TCRdb lists only in-frame clones, some missing. Here the sample spans under 65,000 clones, approximately 84% being singletons. Described time point: baseline pretreatment blood. As for treatment: 15 Gy SBRT to primary tumor, nephrectomy 4 weeks later. The material was blood, obtained from a patient whose treatment included radiotherapy and nephrectomy. Receptor source: a man in his sixties with renal cell carcinoma.

The chain has TRBV5-1 and TRBJ1-2; 9 nucleotides align to TRBD1. The length of the CDR3 is 11 residues. Germline assignment: CDR1 SGHRS and CDR2 YFSETQ. Unmatched junction bases numbered 0, after V lost 5 bases and J lost 7 bases. This chain's CDR3 is CASRGQGGYTF. Here the CDR3 DNA reads TGCGCCAGCAGGGGACAGGGTGGCTACACCTTC.

The gene calls are TRBV5-1 and TRBJ1-2; D remains unclear. V lost 0 bases and J 0 bases, leaving 15 bases between the germline ends. The CDR3 consists of 17 residues. Germline values: CDR1 SGHRS, CDR2 YFSETQ. In DNA, the CDR3 is TGCGCCAGCAGCTTGGTAGTAGCTAAAAGGCCTAACTATGGCTACACCTTC. Translating it yields CASSLVVAKRPNYGYTF.

The chain couples TRBV28 to TRBJ2-7; D might be TRBD1 (6 bases). V lost 2 bases to trimming and J lost 5 bases, with 13 bases between them. CDR3 length: 14 amino acids. Per the germline V gene, CDR1 is MDHEN and CDR2 is SYDVKM. CDR3 bases: TGTGCCAGCAGTTTAGGGGGCCTTGGGGACGAGCAGTACTTC. It is translated as CASSLGGLGDEQYF.

The genes are TRBV19 and TRBJ1-3; D is undetermined. The CDR3 runs 16 residues. V was cut by 6 bases and J by 2 bases, with 17 bases left in between. From germline, CDR1 is LNHDA and CDR2 SQIVND (reference sequence). CDR3 sequence (DNA): TGTGCCAGTAGGACCCGAGAGGTGAAGCCTGGAAACACCATATATTTT. Its protein product is CASRTREVKPGNTIYF.

This clone was found once. V is TRBV18 and J is TRBJ2-6, with 8 bases fitting TRBD2. The ends lost 3 bases at V and 2 bases at J; junction bases unmatched: 6. From germline, CDR1 is KGHSH and CDR2 LQKENI. There are 17 residues in the CDR3. The CDR3 bases are TGTGCCAGCTCACCCTCTACAGCGGGGGCTGGGGCCAACGTCCTGACTTTC. Its translation: CASSPSTAGAGANVLTF.

The chain has TRBV4-3 and TRBJ2-3, with no clear D. V was pared by 2 bases and J by 9 bases, with 6 bases between. The CDR3 contains 11 residues. CDR1 LGHNA and CDR2 YSLEER come from the germline V gene. Written as DNA, the CDR3 is TGCGCCAGCAGCCAAAAAGGCACGCAGTATTTT. Its protein product is CASSQKGTQYF.

V and J are TRBV6-6 and TRBJ1-4; D is undetermined. The germline gives CDR1 MNHNY, CDR2 SVGAGI (reference sequence). The germline V and J ends were trimmed by 0 bases and 8 bases, with 4 bases remaining between them. CDR3 length: 12 residues. CDR3: CASSYSAEKLFF. The CDR3 bases are TGTGCCAGCAGTTACTCAGCGGAAAAACTGTTTTTT.

The J gene is TRBJ2-6, the V gene TRBV30; 7 bases are shared with TRBD1. The V gene's germline CDR1 is GTSNPN and CDR2 SVGIG (reference sequence). V was pared by 0 bases and J by 0 bases, with 11 bases of the junction left unmatched. This CDR3 spans 19 amino acids. For the CDR3, the DNA is TGTGCCTGGAGTGTACGATCACCGGGACAGCTCTCTGGGGCCAACGTCCTGACTTTC. Its protein product is CAWSVRSPGQLSGANVLTF.

The sample holds a few counts of this clone. The rearrangement joins TRBV15 to TRBJ1-1; possible D gene TRBD1, 5 bases. V lost 1 base and J 5 bases, leaving 11 bases between the germline ends. The CDR3 covers 14 residues. CDR1 LNHNV and CDR2 YYDKDF come from the germline V gene (reference sequence). The CDR3 nucleotides read TGTGCCACCAGCAGAGGGGCAGGGATTACTGAAGCTTTCTTT. This codes for CATSRGAGITEAFF. The full variable domain, completed using reference TRBV15 and TRBJ1-1, is DAMVIQNPRYQVTQFGKPVTLSCSQTLNHNVMYWYQQKSSQAPKLLFHYYDKDFNNEADTPDNFQSRRPNTSFCFLDIRSPGLGDTAMYLCATSRGAGITEAFFGQGTRLTVV.

This clone was observed a few times. The chain couples TRBV5-6 to TRBJ2-3; D call uncertain. This CDR3 region has 14 residues. Per the germline V gene, CDR1 is SGHDT and CDR2 is YYEEEE. The V end was cut by 0 bases, the J end by 1 base, with 6 bases between. CDR3 bases: TGTGCCAGCAGCTTGGAACGGGGCACAGATACGCAGTATTTT. Translating gives CASSLERGTDTQYF.

The gene calls are TRBV29-1 and TRBJ1-2; D is unresolved. The CDR3 consists of 12 residues. The germline CDR1 and CDR2 sequences are SQVTM and ANQGSEA. V was cut by 1 base and J by 7 bases, with 10 bases left in between. CDR3 DNA: TGCAGCGTTGAAGGCTCGGGAGGTGGCTACACCTTC. Its protein is CSVEGSGGGYTF. The full variable domain, rest sourced from reference TRBV29-1 and TRBJ1-2, is SAVISQKPSRDICQRGTSLTIQCQVDSQVTMMFWYRQQPGQSLTLIATANQGSEATYESGFVIDKFPISRPNLTFSTLTVSNMSPEDSSIYLCSVEGSGGGYTFGSGTRLTVV.

This clone showed up just once. V gene TRBV7-6 combines with J gene TRBJ1-4; tentatively, D is TRBD1 (6 bases). V dropped 5 bases and J dropped 12 bases, with 16 bases sitting between them. The germline V gene encodes CDR1 SGHVS and CDR2 FNYEAQ. The CDR3 contains 13 residues. The CDR3 sequence: CASSETGKEELFF. The CDR3 DNA reads TGTGCCAGCAGCGAAACAGGGAAAGAAGAACTGTTTTTT.

The rearrangement links TRBV4-3 to TRBJ2-5; perhaps D is TRBD1 or TRBD2 (6 bases each). CDR3 length: 15 residues. Germline CDR1 reads LGHNA; CDR2 reads YSLEER. V dropped 2 bases and J dropped 5 bases, with 15 bases sitting between them. CDR3 in DNA: TGCGCCAGCAGCCAAAGGGGGGTTCTTGGGGAGACCCAGTACTTC. Its protein is CASSQRGVLGETQYF.

The V and J genes are TRBV13 and TRBJ2-5, with 8 bases identical to TRBD2. This CDR3 region has 19 residues. J was trimmed by 4 bases and V by 3 bases; bases with no gene match: 19. CDR1 PRHDT and CDR2 FYEKMQ come from the germline V gene (reference sequence). CDR3: CASSFYLSGAGGRGETQYF. The CDR3 bases are TGTGCCAGCAGCTTTTATCTTTCTGGTGCGGGAGGTAGGGGAGAGACCCAGTACTTC.

The chain is built from TRBV5-4 and TRBJ1-1, with 9 bases lining up with TRBD1. V gave up 5 bases and J gave up 6 bases; unmatched junction bases: 5. CDR1 SGHNT and CDR2 YYREEE come from the germline V gene (reference sequence). The CDR3 contains 13 residues. CDR3: CASRGGQGPEAFF. The CDR3 coding sequence is TGTGCCAGCAGAGGGGGACAGGGCCCTGAAGCTTTCTTT. Together with reference TRBV5-4 and TRBJ1-1, the CDR3 gives the full variable domain: ETGVTQSPTHLIKTRGQQVTLRCSSQSGHNTVSWYQQALGQGPQFIFQYYREEENGRGNFPPRFSGLQFPNYSSELNVNALELDDSALYLCASRGGQGPEAFFGQGTRLTVV.

The genes are TRBV7-9 and TRBJ2-2; 9 nucleotides agree with TRBD1. This CDR3 comprises 15 residues. Germline assignment: CDR1 SEHNR and CDR2 FQNEAQ (reference sequence). Trimming took 1 base from V and 6 from J; bases not matched to a gene: 3. In DNA, the CDR3 is TGTGCCAGCAGCTTAGTCACAGGGGGCGCCGGGGAGCTGTTTTTT. Residues: CASSLVTGGAGELFF. Variable domain in full (rest from reference TRBV7-9 and TRBJ2-2): DTGVSQNPRHKITKRGQNVTFRCDPISEHNRLYWYRQTLGQGPEFLTYFQNEAQLEKSRLLSDRFSAERPKGSFSTLEIQRTEQGDSAMYLCASSLVTGGAGELFFGEGSRLTVL.

This chain connects TRBV29-1 to TRBJ2-3; TRBD2 matches at 8 bases. CDR3 length equals 14 residues. Trimming removed 3 bases from V and 2 bases from J; junction bases left unmatched: 4. Germline-derived CDR1 and CDR2 are SQVTM and ANQGSEA. CDR3 sequence (DNA): TGCAGCGTTGAGCTAGCGGGCTACACAGATACGCAGTATTTT. Protein product: CSVELAGYTDTQYF.

The chain couples TRBV28 to TRBJ1-1, with no clear D. The CDR3 covers 17 residues. CDR1 and CDR2 from the germline V gene are MDHEN and SYDVKM. V gave up 6 bases and J gave up 1 base, with 21 bases separating them. The CDR3 DNA reads TGTGCCAGCAGCCCGATATTGGCCCCTAGAGGGAACACTGAAGCTTTCTTT. This gives the protein CASSPILAPRGNTEAFF.

V is TRBV6-1 and J is TRBJ1-2; D perhaps matches TRBD1 (6 bases). CDR3 length: 13 residues. Per the germline V gene, CDR1 is MNHNS and CDR2 is SASEGT. V was trimmed by 1 base and J by 7 bases, leaving 10 bases between them. In DNA form, the CDR3 reads TGTGCCAGCAGTGAAGGGACAGTCATTGGCTACACCTTC. Amino acids: CASSEGTVIGYTF.

CDR3 sequence (DNA): TGTGCCAGCAGCCGGGACATTAACACTGAAGCTTTCTTT. The encoded protein is CASSRDINTEAFF. This sequence joins TRBV11-2 and TRBJ1-1, with D perhaps TRBD1 (6 bases). CDR3 length: 13 amino acids. Germline loops: CDR1 SGHAT, CDR2 FQNNGV. Trimming pared 5 bases from V and 2 bases from J, leaving 9 bases between.